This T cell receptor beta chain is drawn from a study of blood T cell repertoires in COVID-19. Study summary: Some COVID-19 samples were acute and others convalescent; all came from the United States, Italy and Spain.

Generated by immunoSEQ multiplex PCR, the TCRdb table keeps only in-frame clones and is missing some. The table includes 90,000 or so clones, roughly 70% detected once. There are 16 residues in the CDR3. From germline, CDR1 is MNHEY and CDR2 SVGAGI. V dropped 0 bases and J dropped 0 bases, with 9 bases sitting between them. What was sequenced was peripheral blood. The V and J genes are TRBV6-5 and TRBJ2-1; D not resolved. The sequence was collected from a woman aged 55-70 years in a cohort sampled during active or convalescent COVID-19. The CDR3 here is CASSYSGGSSYNEQFF. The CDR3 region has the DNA TGTGCCAGCAGTTACTCCGGCGGAAGCTCCTACAATGAGCAGTTCTTC.